This passage covers 30 T cell receptor beta chains from one sample sequenced in a study of T cells in Graves' hyperthyroidism and ophthalmopathy. The investigators amplified TCR beta CDR3 regions from RNA transcripts. Using the HTBI primer set, a first-round RT-PCR was run on the TCR CDR3. TCRdb fed the multiplex PCR reads into MiXCR, producing one record per CDR3 protein. The sample carries around 380,000 distinct CDR3 sequences, roughly 14% recorded once. The sequencing sample was made of blood. Source of these receptors: a man aged 25-45 years with Graves' hyperthyroidism that later progressed to Graves' ophthalmopathy.

The chain is built from TRBV19 and TRBJ1-2; tentative D call: TRBD1 (5 bases). This CDR3 comprises 15 residues. Looked up from germline, CDR1 is LNHDA and CDR2 is SQIVND (reference sequence). The germline V and J ends were trimmed by 2 bases and 7 bases, with 17 bases remaining between them. The CDR3, as DNA: TGTGCCAGTAGTATAACCCCAGGGACTTCTCGTGGCTACACCTTC. It translates to CASSITPGTSRGYTF.

This chain's CDR3 is CASSSHPTGESEQYF. The CDR3, as DNA: TGTGCCAGCAGCTCTCATCCTACAGGGGAGAGCGAGCAGTACTTC. J is TRBJ2-7 and V is TRBV7-2, with 7 bases aligning to TRBD1. Germline V gene data show CDR1 as SGHTA and CDR2 as FQGNSA. The J segment lost 6 bases and the V segment lost 4 bases, leaving 12 bases of the junction unmatched. The CDR3 is 15 amino acids.

Ten or more counts support this clonotype. This rearrangement joins TRBV5-1 to TRBJ2-7; 10 nucleotides agree with TRBD1. The V and J ends lost 0 bases and 4 bases, in that order; junction bases with no gene match: 4. Germline CDR1 SGHRS, CDR2 YFSETQ. The CDR3 is 15 residues long. CDR3 amino acids: CASSLDGTGVYEQYF. The CDR3 DNA is TGCGCCAGCAGCTTGGACGGGACAGGGGTATACGAGCAGTACTTC. Full variable domain (missing parts from reference TRBV5-1 and TRBJ2-7): KAGVTQTPRYLIKTRGQQVTLSCSPISGHRSVSWYQQTPGQGLQFLFEYFSETQRNKGNFPGRFSGRQFSNSRSEMNVSTLELGDSALYLCASSLDGTGVYEQYFGPGTRLTVT.

The table lists this clonotype with many counts. V is TRBV28 and J is TRBJ2-2; no definite D call. V lost 2 bases to trimming and J lost 6 bases, with 13 bases between them. The CDR3 sequence is 15 residues long. Germline-derived CDR1 and CDR2 are MDHEN and SYDVKM. This CDR3 reads CASSLPDGSAGELFF. The CDR3 bases are TGTGCCAGCAGTTTACCGGACGGGTCGGCCGGGGAGCTGTTTTTT.

The J gene is TRBJ2-3, the V gene TRBV6-1; possibly TRBD2 for D (5 bases). Germline V gives CDR1 MNHNS, CDR2 SASEGT. Trimming shortened V by 2 bases and J by 8 bases, and 20 bases separated the two germline ends. The CDR3 contains 16 residues. This chain's CDR3 is CASSEFNPPGSGTQYF. Here the CDR3 DNA reads TGTGCCAGCAGTGAATTTAACCCACCGGGGTCAGGTACGCAGTATTTT.

The rearrangement joins TRBV3-1 to TRBJ2-7, with TRBD1 matching over 8 bases. There are 15 residues in the CDR3. Per the germline V gene, CDR1 is LGHDT and CDR2 is YNNKEL (reference sequence). The junction had 6 bases not matched to a gene; V was cut back by 5 bases and J by 0 bases. The CDR3 is CASSFRDRSSYEQYF. The DNA for the CDR3 is TGTGCCAGCAGCTTCCGGGACAGGAGCTCCTACGAGCAGTACTTC.

This chain joins TRBV7-2 and TRBJ2-5; 7 bases agree with TRBD1. The germline V gene encodes CDR1 SGHTA and CDR2 FQGNSA. The CDR3 has 16 residues. Trimming took 1 base from V and 2 from J; bases not matched to a gene: 7. CDR3 sequence reads: CASSLVTGTVQETQYF. DNA for the CDR3: TGTGCCAGCAGCTTAGTCACAGGGACAGTGCAAGAGACCCAGTACTTC.

This clonotype was recorded many times. V is TRBV6-1 and J is TRBJ1-5, with TRBD1 as a possible D gene (6 bases). CDR1 is MNHNS, CDR2 SASEGT, per germline. V lost 10 bases and J lost 9, with 28 bases in between. The CDR3 covers 16 residues. CDR3 loop: CATSGAGALSVSPQHF. CDR3 bases: TGTGCCACCTCAGGAGCAGGGGCCCTGTCCGTATCGCCCCAGCATTTT.

This clonotype appeared a few times. This rearrangement joins TRBV28 to TRBJ2-7; the D is unclear. The CDR3 extends over 14 amino acids. Trimming pared 7 bases from V and 2 bases from J, leaving 15 bases between. CDR1 is MDHEN, CDR2 SYDVKM, per germline. The CDR3 loop is CASTSGQNPYEQYF. CDR3 bases: TGTGCCAGCACCTCCGGGCAGAACCCCTACGAGCAGTACTTC.

This chain joins TRBV30 and TRBJ1-2; D possibly corresponds to TRBD1 (6 bases). The CDR3 extends over 17 amino acids. Trimming stripped 7 bases from V and 8 bases from J, with 32 bases between. Germline CDR1 reads GTSNPN; CDR2 reads SVGIG (reference sequence). The CDR3 DNA follows: TGTGCCTCGTATCACTGGGGTAACAGGGCCGTTATAGAGGGCTACACCTTC. Translating it yields CASYHWGNRAVIEGYTF.

The V gene is TRBV10-1, the J gene TRBJ2-2, with a tentative D call TRBD2 (6 bases). V was cut by 0 bases and J by 8 bases, with 10 bases left in between. CDR1 and CDR2 (germline): WNHNN, SYGVQD (reference sequence). CDR3 length: 14 residues. For the CDR3, the DNA is TGCGCCAGCAGTGAGTCCGGGACTCTGGGGGAGCTGTTTTTT. Translation gives CASSESGTLGELFF.

This clonotype was observed a few times. The gene calls are TRBV7-9 and TRBJ1-6; 8 nucleotides line up with TRBD1. Losses at the gene ends were 5 bases for V and 7 bases for J; bases not matched to a gene: 7. CDR3 size: 15 residues. Germline CDR1 SEHNR, CDR2 FQNEAQ (reference sequence). The CDR3: CASSPDRVGNSPLHF. CDR3 coding DNA: TGTGCCAGCAGCCCGGACAGGGTAGGGAATTCACCCCTCCACTTT.

This clonotype was counted at least ten times. This chain uses TRBV12-3 or TRBV12-4 with TRBJ2-7; D is undetermined. The CDR3 contains 13 residues. V lost 3 bases and J 8 bases, leaving 14 bases between the germline ends. The CDR3 region is CASSLSPSVQQYF. For the CDR3, the DNA is TGTGCCAGCAGTTTGAGTCCGTCGGTCCAGCAGTACTTC.

This clonotype was seen many times. This chain connects TRBV10-3 to TRBJ1-5, with D perhaps matching TRBD1 (6 bases). The CDR3 is 15 residues long. Looked up from germline, CDR1 is ENHRY and CDR2 is SYGVKD. V shed 3 bases and J shed 0 bases, with 9 bases lying between them. The CDR3 protein is CAISEGTNSNQPQHF. CDR3 in DNA: TGTGCCATCAGTGAAGGGACAAATAGCAATCAGCCCCAGCATTTT.

This clonotype has a handful of counts. The genes are TRBV7-9 and TRBJ2-7, with a weak D call TRBD2 (5 bases). Trimming removed 7 bases at V and 2 bases at J, with 15 bases between. The CDR3 sequence is 14 residues long. Germline V gives CDR1 SEHNR, CDR2 FQNEAQ (reference sequence). The CDR3 DNA follows: TGTGCCAGCACCCCCGAGGGTAGTACCTACGAGCAGTACTTC. Its translation is CASTPEGSTYEQYF.

This clonotype has ten or more counts. The chain's CDR3 is CASSLEHGDVSSYEQYF. CDR3 nucleotide sequence: TGTGCCAGCAGTTTAGAGCACGGAGATGTCAGCTCCTACGAGCAGTACTTC. The rearrangement joins TRBV28 to TRBJ2-7, with D unclear. The CDR3 covers 17 residues. Germline CDR1 reads MDHEN; CDR2 reads SYDVKM. V shed 2 bases and J shed 0 bases, with 17 bases lying between them.

In its sample, this clonotype was seen many times. The V gene is TRBV11-2, the J gene TRBJ2-7, with TRBD2 matching over 12 bases. The CDR3 contains 15 residues. Germline loops: CDR1 SGHAT, CDR2 FQNNGV. Losses at the gene ends were 5 bases for V and 3 bases for J; bases not matched to a gene: 5. The chain's CDR3 is CASSRTSGESYEQYF. The DNA of the CDR3 is TGTGCCAGCAGCCGGACTAGCGGGGAAAGCTACGAGCAGTACTTC.

As to this clonotype: Germline is not matched at one junction end, which may reflect a read error. The rearrangement joins TRBV7-7 to TRBJ2-5; unclear D gene. Germline V lookup: CDR1 SSHAT, CDR2 FNYEAQ (reference sequence). This CDR3 region has 13 residues. The CDR3: CASSFRYLETQYF. The CDR3 DNA follows: TGTGCTAGCAGCTTTCGGTATTTGGAGACCCAGTACTTC.

This clonotype was observed a handful of times. The chain is built from TRBV13 and TRBJ2-1; D is undetermined. Trimming took 5 bases from V and 10 from J, leaving 24 bases between them. The CDR3 consists of 16 residues. In germline, CDR1 is PRHDT, CDR2 FYEKMQ (reference sequence). The CDR3 nucleotides are TGTGCCAGCAGCGAACCCCCGGGCGACCTAATCCGCGAGCAGTTCTTC. Translation: CASSEPPGDLIREQFF. The variable domain in full, with the rest retrieved from reference TRBV13 and TRBJ2-1, is AAGVIQSPRHLIKEKRETATLKCYPIPRHDTVYWYQQGPGQDPQFLISFYEKMQSDKGSIPDRFSAQQFSDYHSELNMSSLELGDSALYFCASSEPPGDLIREQFFGPGTRLTVL.

In DNA form, the CDR3 reads TGTGCCAGCAGTGAAGTTCCGACTAATGGAAACACCATATATTTT. It is translated as CASSEVPTNGNTIYF. J is TRBJ1-3 and V is TRBV6-1; D gene ambiguous. The CDR3 is made up of 15 amino acids. Germline V gene data show CDR1 as MNHNS and CDR2 as SASEGT. Trimming stripped 1 base from V and 3 bases from J, with 10 bases between.

J is TRBJ1-5 and V is TRBV6-1, with D tentatively TRBD1 (5 bases). Deletions cut 4 bases from V and 0 bases from J, with 10 bases between. CDR3 length: 15 residues. Germline V lookup: CDR1 MNHNS, CDR2 SASEGT. The CDR3 nucleotides are TGTGCCAGCAGTGTGTCGGGGGGTAGCAATCAGCCCCAGCATTTT. Amino acids: CASSVSGGSNQPQHF.

In DNA form, the CDR3 reads TGTGCCAGCAGCTTAAGGACTAGCGGGGGGCGTTACTCCTACAATGAGCAGTTCTTC. Translated: CASSLRTSGGRYSYNEQFF. The chain recombines TRBV7-6 with TRBJ2-1; 14 nucleotides agree with TRBD2. V lost 2 bases and J lost 0; bases outside the gene matches: 6. Germline loops: CDR1 SGHVS, CDR2 FNYEAQ. CDR3 length equals 19 residues. The variable domain in full, completed from reference TRBV7-6 and TRBJ2-1, reads GAGVSQSPRYKVTKRGQDVALRCDPISGHVSLYWYRQALGQGPEFLTYFNYEAQQDKSGLPNDRFSAERPEGSISTLTIQRTEQRDSAMYRCASSLRTSGGRYSYNEQFFGPGTRLTVL.

Only a few counts were recorded for this clonotype. This could be a read error, since a much larger clone is one nucleotide away. The chain employs TRBV6-5 and TRBJ2-1; 9 bases are a match to TRBD2. Germline CDR1 MNHEY, CDR2 SVGAGI. The J segment lost 6 bases and the V segment lost 4 bases, leaving 16 bases of the junction unmatched. The CDR3 runs to 18 residues. The CDR3 DNA reads as TGTGCCAGCAGTTTCCCGAGGACCGGGACTAGCAGGTTCAATGAGCAGTTCTTC. Translated, it gives CASSFPRTGTSRFNEQFF.

This clonotype was seen a few times. This chain joins TRBV9 and TRBJ2-3; 12 bases fit TRBD2. The CDR3 loop spans 15 amino acids. Germline V CDR1 and CDR2: SGDLS, YYNGEE. After removal of 0 bases from V and 6 bases from J, the junction contained 2 bases not matched to a gene. CDR3 bases: TGTGCCAGCAGCGTAGGGACTAGCGGGGTTGATACGCAGTATTTT. Translated: CASSVGTSGVDTQYF. Together with reference TRBV9 and TRBJ2-3, the CDR3 gives the full variable domain: DSGVTQTPKHLITATGQRVTLRCSPRSGDLSVYWYQQSLDQGLQFLIQYYNGEERAKGNILERFSAQQFPDLHSELNLSSLELGDSALYFCASSVGTSGVDTQYFGPGTRLTVL.

The chain is built from TRBV27 and TRBJ1-1; no clear D. With 3 bases removed from V and 9 bases from J, the gap between germline ends came to 11 bases. The CDR3 has 12 residues. CDR1 is MNHEY, CDR2 SMNVEV, per germline (reference sequence). The CDR3 sequence: CASSLLGRQAFF. CDR3 bases: TGTGCCAGCAGTTTGTTGGGCCGCCAAGCTTTCTTT.

This clonotype occurred many times. This chain joins TRBV10-3 and TRBJ1-1; 8 bases fit TRBD1. The CDR3 length is 15 residues. Trimming cost V 4 bases and J 3 bases; bases outside gene matches: 7. The germline gives CDR1 ENHRY, CDR2 SYGVKD. The CDR3: CAISGAGGMDTEAFF. CDR3 in DNA: TGTGCCATCAGTGGCGCAGGGGGCATGGACACTGAAGCTTTCTTT.

Ten or more counts support this clonotype. This chain uses TRBV9 with TRBJ2-1; possibly TRBD2 for D (6 bases). V gave up 0 bases and J gave up 4 bases, with 8 bases separating them. CDR1 is SGDLS, CDR2 YYNGEE, per germline. The CDR3 is made up of 14 amino acids. The CDR3 loop reads CASSVGGAYNEQFF. The CDR3 DNA follows: TGTGCCAGCAGCGTAGGCGGGGCGTACAATGAGCAGTTCTTC. Full variable domain (rest looked up from reference TRBV9 and TRBJ2-1): DSGVTQTPKHLITATGQRVTLRCSPRSGDLSVYWYQQSLDQGLQFLIQYYNGEERAKGNILERFSAQQFPDLHSELNLSSLELGDSALYFCASSVGGAYNEQFFGPGTRLTVL.

This clonotype was recorded at least ten times. The chain uses TRBV5-1 and TRBJ1-1; the D is unclear. V gave up 7 bases and J gave up 2 bases, with 15 bases separating them. This CDR3 is built from 14 residues. Per germline, CDR1 SGHRS and CDR2 YFSETQ. The CDR3 protein is CASGIGQPNTEAFF. The CDR3 DNA is TGCGCCAGCGGAATCGGGCAGCCTAACACTGAAGCTTTCTTT.

The genes are TRBV11-3 and TRBJ2-7; 9 bases agree with TRBD2. After removal of 7 bases from V and 3 bases from J, the junction contained 7 bases not matched to a gene. The CDR3 loop spans 14 amino acids. Germline CDR1 SGHNT, CDR2 YENEEA. In DNA, the CDR3 is TGTGCCAGCAAGGGCGGGGGGGCTTACTACGAGCAGTACTTC. Its translation is CASKGGGAYYEQYF.

The chain combines TRBV20-1 with TRBJ1-2, with TRBD1 identical over 10 bases. This CDR3 spans 14 amino acids. The germline V gene has CDR1 DFQATT and CDR2 SNEGSKA (reference sequence). The V segment lost 6 bases and the J segment 2 bases; nucleotides outside the gene matches: 6. The CDR3 spells CSAMTGGYNYGYTF. CDR3 nucleotide sequence: TGCAGTGCAATGACAGGGGGCTACAACTATGGCTACACCTTC.